This T cell receptor (beta chain) was obtained from a study of blood T cells in healthy people across ages. Study results and limitations: Considered underestimates were the diversity estimates obtained from one million T cells.

About this clonotype: Its specificity is not known.

A sample-barcoded 5' primer and a J-beta primer mix were used in a second PCR of roughly 6 to 11 cycles. MiXCR, applied by TCRdb to the 5' RACE reads, yields one record per CDR3 protein. The sample yields roughly 1,500,000 distinct CDR3 sequences, around 35% seen once. This TCR was sampled from a woman aged 30 to 39 in good health. Source material: blood.

The CDR3 loop is CASSSAGEGLYGYTF. In nucleotides, the CDR3 is TGTGCCAGCAGTTCAGCAGGGGAAGGGCTCTATGGCTACACCTTC. The chain is built from TRBV28 and TRBJ1-2, with D perhaps TRBD1 (6 bases). Trimming removed 4 bases at V and 4 bases at J, with 16 bases between. The V gene's germline CDR1 is MDHEN and CDR2 SYDVKM. The CDR3 spans 15 residues.